Below, one TCR beta chain is given with its context. This specimen belongs to a study of blood T cell repertoires in COVID-19. Study as a whole: The analysed material was cDNA or gDNA that came from T cells, B-cell-depleted T cells, or PBMCs.

Per the original methods: Nucleated cell number was recorded as an estimate derived from reference gene primer amplification. Profiled with immunoSEQ multiplex PCR; TCRdb holds only in-frame clones, not every one. From that table come the V and J calls and clone size; the DNA was used to work out D and trimming. Found here are roughly 140,000 clones, roughly 90% of them singletons; the top ten hold roughly a tenth. V was shortened by 7 bases and J by 2 bases, with 12 bases between the two germline ends. Per germline, CDR1 MDHEN and CDR2 SYDVKM. The CDR3 totals 14 residues. Sequenced: peripheral blood. This TCR came from a man aged 50 to 59 with active or convalescent COVID-19. The chain joins TRBV28 to TRBJ1-5, with D hard to call. CDR3: CASIAQSGNQPQHF. The CDR3 DNA reads as TGTGCCAGCATTGCCCAGTCTGGCAATCAGCCCCAGCATTTT.